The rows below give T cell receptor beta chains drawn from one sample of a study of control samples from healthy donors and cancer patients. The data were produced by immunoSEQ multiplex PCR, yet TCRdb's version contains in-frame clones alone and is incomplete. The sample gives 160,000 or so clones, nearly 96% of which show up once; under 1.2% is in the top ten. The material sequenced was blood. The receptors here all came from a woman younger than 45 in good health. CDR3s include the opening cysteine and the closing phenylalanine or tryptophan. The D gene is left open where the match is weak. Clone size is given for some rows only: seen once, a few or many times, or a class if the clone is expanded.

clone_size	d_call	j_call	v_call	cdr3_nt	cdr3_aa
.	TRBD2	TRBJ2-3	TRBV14	TGTGCCAGCAGCCAAAGAGCGGGAGGATTAGATACGCAGTATTTT	CASSQRAGGLDTQYF
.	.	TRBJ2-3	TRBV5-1	TGCGCCAGCAGCTTGGGACGGGCGCGGGAAGATACGCAGTATTTT	CASSLGRAREDTQYF
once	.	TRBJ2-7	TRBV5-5	TGTGCCAGCAGCTTGGCCTATAGCAGGATTCCTTCTTACGAGCAGTACTTC	CASSLAYSRIPSYEQYF
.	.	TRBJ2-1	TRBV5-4	TGTGCCAGCAGCTTCCCGGGGGTTTTGGAGCAGTTCTTC	CASSFPGVLEQFF
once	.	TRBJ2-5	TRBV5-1	TGCGCCAGCAGCTTGGGGGTGACAGACATCGCAGAGACCCAGTACTTC	CASSLGVTDIAETQYF
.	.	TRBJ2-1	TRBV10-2	TGCGCCAGCAGTGAGTCAACGCCCAACGAGCAGTTCTTC	CASSESTPNEQFF
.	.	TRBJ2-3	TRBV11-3	TGTGCCAGCAGCTTAGTCCGGGGGCCCTCCCCCACAGATACGCAGTATTTT	CASSLVRGPSPTDTQYF
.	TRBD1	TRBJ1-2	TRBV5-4	TGTGCCAGCAGGAGGGACAGATGGAGGACACACTATGGCTACACCTTC	CASRRDRWRTHYGYTF
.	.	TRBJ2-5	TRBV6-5	TGTGCCAGCAGTCGGGGAGGGGGAGAGACCCAGTACTTC	CASSRGGGETQYF
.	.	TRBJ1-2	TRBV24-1	TGTGCCACCAGTGAGGGACCAACCTCCTATGGCTACACCTTC	CATSEGPTSYGYTF
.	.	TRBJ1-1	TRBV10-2	TGCGCCAGCAGTGGGTCTCCGGCGAACACTGAAGCTTTCTTT	CASSGSPANTEAFF
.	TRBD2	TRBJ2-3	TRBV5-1	TGCGCCCGCGCACCTGGGCGGGGGGGGACAGATACGCAGTATTTT	CARAPGRGGTDTQYF
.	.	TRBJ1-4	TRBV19	TGTGCCAGTAGTACAGGTCTGAGTGAAAAACTGTTTTTT	CASSTGLSEKLFF
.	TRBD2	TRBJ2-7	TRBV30	TGTGCCTGGACAAAGTATAAGGGTGCGTCTAGCGGGAGACGTTCCTACGAGCAGTACTTC	CAWTKYKGASSGRRSYEQYF
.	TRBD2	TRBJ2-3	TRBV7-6	TGTGCCAGCAGGCGGACTAGCGGGGGGCCCACAGATACGCAGTATTTT	CASRRTSGGPTDTQYF
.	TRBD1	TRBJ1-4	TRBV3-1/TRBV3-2	TGTGCCAGCAGCCAGCAGGGGGAAAGAAAACTGTTTTTT	CASSQQGERKLFF
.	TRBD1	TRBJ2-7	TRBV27	TGTGCCAGCTCACGGACAGGGAATTCCTACGAGCAGTACTTC	CASSRTGNSYEQYF
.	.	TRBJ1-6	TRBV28	TGTGCCAGCAGTATTTCAACAGGAGACCTAAGATCACCCCTCCACTTT	CASSISTGDLRSPLHF
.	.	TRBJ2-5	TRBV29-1	TGCAGCGTTGACGGGCTAGCGACACAAGAGACCCAGTACTTC	CSVDGLATQETQYF
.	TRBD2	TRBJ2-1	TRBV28	TGTGCCAGCAGTGTCACTAGCGGTAAAGATGAGCAGTTCTTC	CASSVTSGKDEQFF
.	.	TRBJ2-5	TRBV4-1	TGCGCCAGCAGCCCGCCTGGGGGTGTGAAGCAAGAGACCCAGTACTTC	CASSPPGGVKQETQYF
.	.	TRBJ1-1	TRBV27	TGTGCCAGCAGTTTCGGACTGAACACTGAAGCTTTCTTT	CASSFGLNTEAFF
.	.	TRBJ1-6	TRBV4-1	TGCGCCAGCAGCCAAGAAGAGAGAGGCGCGCGATCCTATAATTCACCCCTCCACTTT	CASSQEERGARSYNSPLHF
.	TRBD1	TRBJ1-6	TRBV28	TGTGCCAGCAGTTTATCGGACAGGGGACGATCACCCCTCCACTTT	CASSLSDRGRSPLHF
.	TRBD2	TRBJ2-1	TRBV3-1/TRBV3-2	TGTGCCAGCAGCCCTAGCGGGGGGTCATTTGAGCAGTTCTTC	CASSPSGGSFEQFF
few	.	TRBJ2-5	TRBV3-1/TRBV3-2	TGTGCCAGCAGCCAAGGGACCACCGGGGTGGGGACCCAGTACTTC	CASSQGTTGVGTQYF
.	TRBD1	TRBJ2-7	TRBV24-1	TGTGCCACCAGCAAGGGACAGGCCCACGAGCAGTACTTC	CATSKGQAHEQYF
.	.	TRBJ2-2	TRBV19	TGTGCCAGTAGTAACCAGGCCATCACCGGGGAGCTGTTTTTT	CASSNQAITGELFF
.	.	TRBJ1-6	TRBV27	TGTGCCCATAATGGGGTTAGCTCCTATAATTCACCCCTCCACTTT	CAHNGVSSYNSPLHF
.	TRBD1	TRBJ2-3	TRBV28	TGTGCCAGCACCCTAAATCCGGGACAGGGGATAGATACGCAGTATTTT	CASTLNPGQGIDTQYF
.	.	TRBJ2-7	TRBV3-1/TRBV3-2	TGTGCCAGCAGCGGGCTAGGGGGGATCGAGTCCTACGAGCAGTACTTC	CASSGLGGIESYEQYF
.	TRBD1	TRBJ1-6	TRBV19	TGTGCCAGTAGTATCGGACAGGGAGGGTCACCCCTCCACTTT	CASSIGQGGSPLHF
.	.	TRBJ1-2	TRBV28	TGTGCCAGCAGCTTACGCCTTCGAGCAGGGTCCCTCTATGGCTACACCTTC	CASSLRLRAGSLYGYTF
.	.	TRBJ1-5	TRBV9	TGTGCCAGCAGCGGAGAGGGAATTTGGCCCCAGCATTTT	CASSGEGIWPQHF
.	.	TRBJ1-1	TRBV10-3	TGTGCCATCAGTGAAAAACCGGCGGCCTTAACTGAAGCTTTCTTT	CAISEKPAALTEAFF
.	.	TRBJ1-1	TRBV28	TGTGCCAGCAGTGCAGGGCCGGGGGGGTACACTGAAGCTTTCTTT	CASSAGPGGYTEAFF
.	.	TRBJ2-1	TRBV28	TGTGCCAGCAGTTTAGAGCCTAGCTCCTACAATGAGCAGTTCTTC	CASSLEPSSYNEQFF
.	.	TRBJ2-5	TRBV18	TGTGCCAGCTCACCGCGAGGGGTCGGAGAGACCCAGTACTTC	CASSPRGVGETQYF